A single sample is the source of the 8 T cell receptor beta chains below, sequenced in a study of blood T cell repertoires in COVID-19. The protocol was immunoSEQ multiplex PCR, while the TCRdb copy is restricted to in-frame clones and leaves out a portion. The sample has under 350,000 clones, around 86% seen once; the top ten hold approximately 4.6%. Input material: PBMCs or T cells enriched from blood (not recorded which). These receptors all come from a woman aged 35 to 49 with acute COVID-19.

This clone occurred once. V gene TRBV10-3 combines with J gene TRBJ2-1; maybe TRBD2 (6 bases). V was cut by 3 bases and J by 6 bases, with 15 bases left in between. The CDR3 extends over 15 amino acids. Germline V gives CDR1 ENHRY, CDR2 SYGVKD. The CDR3 here is CAISDSSGGLNEQFF. CDR3 sequence (DNA): TGTGCCATCAGTGATAGTAGCGGCGGTCTCAATGAGCAGTTCTTC.

Worth noting for this clone: Other DNA sequences in the same sample also yield this CDR3. The gene calls are TRBV27 and TRBJ2-2; 7 bases line up with TRBD1. Germline V gene data show CDR1 as MNHEY and CDR2 as SMNVEV (reference sequence). V shed 7 bases and J 1 base; nucleotides not matched to a gene: 3. This CDR3 contains 14 residues. Here the CDR3 DNA reads TGTGCCAGCACAAGGGACAGGAACACCGGGGAGCTGTTTTTT. It yields the protein CASTRDRNTGELFF.

The J gene is TRBJ1-5, the V gene TRBV18; D gene uncertain. The V end was cut by 0 bases, the J end by 0 bases, with 12 bases between. The CDR3 is 17 amino acids. Germline-derived CDR1 and CDR2 are KGHSH and LQKENI. CDR3 sequence (DNA): TGTGCCAGCTCACCACCCGGAGCAGCTAATAGCAATCAGCCCCAGCATTTT. It yields the protein CASSPPGAANSNQPQHF.

This chain's CDR3 is CASSESGASTYEQYF. CDR3 DNA sequence: TGTGCCAGCAGTGAATCGGGAGCATCAACCTACGAGCAGTACTTC. The chain is built from TRBV25-1 and TRBJ2-7, with a weak D call TRBD2 (6 bases). Trimming removed 1 base at V and 2 bases at J, with 12 bases between. Germline CDR1 and CDR2: MGHDK and SYGVNS. The CDR3 length is 15 residues.

CDR3 protein: CASRDSAGSFF. The CDR3 coding sequence is TGCGCCAGCCGGGACAGTGCGGGTTCTTTCTTT. The chain is built from TRBV5-1 and TRBJ1-1, with 7 bases identical to TRBD1. Germline values: CDR1 SGHRS, CDR2 YFSETQ. J was trimmed by 12 bases and V by 7 bases; bases with no gene match: 9. The CDR3 has 11 residues. Using reference TRBV5-1 and TRBJ1-1 for the parts outside the CDR3, the full variable domain is KAGVTQTPRYLIKTRGQQVTLSCSPISGHRSVSWYQQTPGQGLQFLFEYFSETQRNKGNFPGRFSGRQFSNSRSEMNVSTLELGDSALYLCASRDSAGSFFGQGTRLTVV.

This rearrangement joins TRBV6-2 or TRBV6-3 to TRBJ1-1, with D unclear. Trimming cost V 6 bases and J 3 bases, with 11 bases left between them. The germline CDR1 and CDR2 sequences are MNHEY and SVGEGT. The CDR3 covers 13 residues. CDR3 residues: CASSIQLDTEAFF. CDR3 sequence (DNA): TGTGCCAGCAGCATACAGCTCGACACTGAAGCTTTCTTT.

In this sample, this clone turned up once. The chain recombines TRBV11-3 with TRBJ2-1, with 9 bases identical to TRBD2. This CDR3 region has 15 residues. CDR1 and CDR2 (germline): SGHNT, YENEEA. Unmatched junction bases numbered 10, after V lost 4 bases and J lost 9 bases. The CDR3: CASSSLAGGLSEQFF. The CDR3 DNA is TGTGCCAGCAGCTCCCTTGCGGGGGGGCTTTCTGAGCAGTTCTTC.

The chain recombines TRBV10-3 with TRBJ1-2; unclear D gene. Germline values: CDR1 ENHRY, CDR2 SYGVKD. Trimming took off 3 bases at V and 4 bases at J, with 9 bases between the two ends. There are 13 residues in the CDR3. CDR3 amino acids: CAISDGLSYGYTF. CDR3 DNA: TGTGCCATCAGTGACGGTCTGAGCTATGGCTACACCTTC.